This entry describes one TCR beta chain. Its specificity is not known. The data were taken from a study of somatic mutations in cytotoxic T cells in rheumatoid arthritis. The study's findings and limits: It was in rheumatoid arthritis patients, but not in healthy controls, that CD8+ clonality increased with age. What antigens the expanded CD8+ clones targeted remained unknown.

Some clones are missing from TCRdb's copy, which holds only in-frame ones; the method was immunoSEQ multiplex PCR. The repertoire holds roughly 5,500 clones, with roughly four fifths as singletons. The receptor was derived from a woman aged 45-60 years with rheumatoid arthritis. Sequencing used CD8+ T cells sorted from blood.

DNA of the CDR3: TGTGCCAGTAGTATGCTCCGGGACAGCACTACCTACGAGCAGTACTTC. Translating it yields CASSMLRDSTTYEQYF. The chain uses TRBV19 and TRBJ2-7; TRBD1 agrees at 7 bases. Germline values: CDR1 LNHDA, CDR2 SQIVND (reference sequence). This CDR3 is 16 amino acids long. With 3 bases clipped from V and 2 bases from J, the junction kept 10 bases outside the gene matches. Full variable domain (remainder filled in from reference TRBV19 and TRBJ2-7): DGGITQSPKYLFRKEGQNVTLSCEQNLNHDAMYWYRQDPGQGLRLIYYSQIVNDFQKGDIAEGYSVSREKKESFPLTVTSAQKNPTAFYLCASSMLRDSTTYEQYFGPGTRLTVT.